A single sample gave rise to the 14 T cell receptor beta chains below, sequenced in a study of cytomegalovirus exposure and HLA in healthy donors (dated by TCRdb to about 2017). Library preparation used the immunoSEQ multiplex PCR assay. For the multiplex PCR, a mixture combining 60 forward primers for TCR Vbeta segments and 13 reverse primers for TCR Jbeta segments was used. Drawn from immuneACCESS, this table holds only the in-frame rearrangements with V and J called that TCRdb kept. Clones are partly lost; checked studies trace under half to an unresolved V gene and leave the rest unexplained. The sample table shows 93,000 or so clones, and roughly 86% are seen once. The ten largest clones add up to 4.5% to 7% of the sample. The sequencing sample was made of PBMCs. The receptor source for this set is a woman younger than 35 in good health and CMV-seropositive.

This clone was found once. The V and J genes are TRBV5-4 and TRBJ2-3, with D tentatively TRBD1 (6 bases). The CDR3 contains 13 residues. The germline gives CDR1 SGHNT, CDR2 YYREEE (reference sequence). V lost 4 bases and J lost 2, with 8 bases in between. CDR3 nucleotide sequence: TGTGCCAGCAGCCGGGACACCACAGATACGCAGTATTTT. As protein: CASSRDTTDTQYF.

The CDR3 nucleotides are TGTGCCAGCAGCTCGGGACTCTACAATGAGCAGTTCTTC. Its translation is CASSSGLYNEQFF. The rearrangement joins TRBV11-2 to TRBJ2-1; tentatively, D is TRBD2 (6 bases). This CDR3 has 13 amino acids. CDR1 SGHAT and CDR2 FQNNGV come from the germline V gene. V lost 4 bases and J 3 bases, leaving 7 bases between the germline ends.

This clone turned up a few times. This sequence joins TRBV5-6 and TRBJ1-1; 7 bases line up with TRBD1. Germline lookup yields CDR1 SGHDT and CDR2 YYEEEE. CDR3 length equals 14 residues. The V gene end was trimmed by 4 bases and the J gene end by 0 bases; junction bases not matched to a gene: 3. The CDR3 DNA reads TGTGCCAGCAGCCTGACAGGGTTGAACACTGAAGCTTTCTTT. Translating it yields CASSLTGLNTEAFF. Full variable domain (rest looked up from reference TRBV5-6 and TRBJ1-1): DAGVTQSPTHLIKTRGQQVTLRCSPKSGHDTVSWYQQALGQGPQFIFQYYEEEERQRGNFPDRFSGHQFPNYSSELNVNALLLGDSALYLCASSLTGLNTEAFFGQGTRLTVV.

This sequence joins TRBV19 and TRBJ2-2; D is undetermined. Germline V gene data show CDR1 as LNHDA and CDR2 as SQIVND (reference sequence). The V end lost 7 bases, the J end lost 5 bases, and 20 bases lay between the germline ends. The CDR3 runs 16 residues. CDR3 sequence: CASMRSAPRTTGELFF. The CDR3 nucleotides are TGTGCCAGTATGAGGTCAGCACCCCGCACGACCGGGGAGCTGTTTTTT.

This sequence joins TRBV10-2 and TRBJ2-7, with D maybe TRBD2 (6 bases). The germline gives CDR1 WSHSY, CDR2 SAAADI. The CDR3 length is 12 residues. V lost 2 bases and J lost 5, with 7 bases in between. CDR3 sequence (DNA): TGCGCCAGCAGTGAGACGGGGGACGAGCAGTACTTC. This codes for CASSETGDEQYF.

The CDR3 DNA reads as TGTGCCTGGTCCTCTCGCTCCTACAATGAGCAGTTCTTC. It codes for CAWSSRSYNEQFF. The gene calls are TRBV30 and TRBJ2-1; D uncertain. The CDR3 spans 13 residues. The V gene lost 5 bases and the J gene lost 0 bases, with 8 bases spanning the gap. Looked up from germline, CDR1 is GTSNPN and CDR2 is SVGIG (reference sequence).

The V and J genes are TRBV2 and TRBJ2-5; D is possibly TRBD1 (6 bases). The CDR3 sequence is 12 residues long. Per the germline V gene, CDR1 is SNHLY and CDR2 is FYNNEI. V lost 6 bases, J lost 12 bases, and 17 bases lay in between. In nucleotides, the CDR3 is TGTGCCAGCAGATCCACAGGGTTGGAAAAGTACTTC. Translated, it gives CASRSTGLEKYF.

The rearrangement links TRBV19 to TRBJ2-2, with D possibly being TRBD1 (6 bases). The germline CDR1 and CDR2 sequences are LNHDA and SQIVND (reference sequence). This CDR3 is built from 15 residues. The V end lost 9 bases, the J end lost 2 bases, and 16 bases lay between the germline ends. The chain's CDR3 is CASMPGQPNTGELFF. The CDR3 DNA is TGTGCCAGCATGCCGGGACAACCAAACACCGGGGAGCTGTTTTTT.

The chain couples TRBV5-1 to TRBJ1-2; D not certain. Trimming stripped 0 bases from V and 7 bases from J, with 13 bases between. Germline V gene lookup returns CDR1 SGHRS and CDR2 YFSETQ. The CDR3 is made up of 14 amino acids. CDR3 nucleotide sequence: TGCGCCAGCAGCTTGGGGGCGCAAGATTTTGGCTACACCTTC. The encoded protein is CASSLGAQDFGYTF.

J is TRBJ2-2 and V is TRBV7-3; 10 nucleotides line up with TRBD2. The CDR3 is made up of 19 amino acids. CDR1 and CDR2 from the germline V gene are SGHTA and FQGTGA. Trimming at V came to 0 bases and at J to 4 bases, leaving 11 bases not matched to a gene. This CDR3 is CASSLTGPLAGASTGELFF. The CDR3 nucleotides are TGTGCCAGCAGCTTAACGGGTCCTCTAGCGGGGGCGAGCACCGGGGAGCTGTTTTTT.

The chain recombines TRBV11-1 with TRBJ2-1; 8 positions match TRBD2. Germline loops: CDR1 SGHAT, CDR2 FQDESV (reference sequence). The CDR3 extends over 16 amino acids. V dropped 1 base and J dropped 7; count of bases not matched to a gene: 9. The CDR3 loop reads CASSLVTSEFVNEQFF. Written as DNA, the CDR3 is TGTGCCAGCAGCTTAGTGACTAGCGAGTTTGTTAATGAGCAGTTCTTC.

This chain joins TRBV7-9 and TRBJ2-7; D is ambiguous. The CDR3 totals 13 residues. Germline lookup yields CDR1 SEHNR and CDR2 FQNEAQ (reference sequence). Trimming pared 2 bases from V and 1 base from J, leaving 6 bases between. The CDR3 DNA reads TGTGCCAGCAGCTTATCCTCGTCCTACGAGCAGTACTTC. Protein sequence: CASSLSSSYEQYF.

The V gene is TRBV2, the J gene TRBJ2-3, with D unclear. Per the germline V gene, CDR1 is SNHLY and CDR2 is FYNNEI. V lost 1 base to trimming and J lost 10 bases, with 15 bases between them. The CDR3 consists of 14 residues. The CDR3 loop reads CASSEGQYQDPQYF. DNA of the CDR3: TGTGCCAGCAGTGAAGGGCAGTACCAGGATCCGCAGTATTTT.

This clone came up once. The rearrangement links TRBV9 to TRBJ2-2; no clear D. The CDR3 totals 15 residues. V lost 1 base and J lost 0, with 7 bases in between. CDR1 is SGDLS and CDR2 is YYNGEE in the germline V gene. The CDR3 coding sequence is TGTGCCAGCAGCGTACATGCGGCGAACACCGGGGAGCTGTTTTTT. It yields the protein CASSVHAANTGELFF.